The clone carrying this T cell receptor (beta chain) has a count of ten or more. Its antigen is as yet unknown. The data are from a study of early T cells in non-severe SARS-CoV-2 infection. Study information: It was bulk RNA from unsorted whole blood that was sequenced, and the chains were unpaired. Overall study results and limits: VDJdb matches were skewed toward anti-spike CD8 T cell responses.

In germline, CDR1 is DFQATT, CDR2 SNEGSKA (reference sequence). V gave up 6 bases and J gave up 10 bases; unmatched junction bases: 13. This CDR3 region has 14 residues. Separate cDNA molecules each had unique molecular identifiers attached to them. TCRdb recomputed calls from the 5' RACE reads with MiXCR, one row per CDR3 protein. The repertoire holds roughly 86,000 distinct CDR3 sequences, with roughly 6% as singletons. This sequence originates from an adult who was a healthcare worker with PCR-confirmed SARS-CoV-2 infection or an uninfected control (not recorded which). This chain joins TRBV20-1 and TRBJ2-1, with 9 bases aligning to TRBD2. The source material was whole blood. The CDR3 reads CSADTGTSWREQFF. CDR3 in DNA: TGCAGTGCAGATACTGGGACTAGCTGGCGGGAGCAGTTCTTC.